The entry below describes one T cell receptor (beta chain). Produced via immunoSEQ multiplex PCR; TCRdb's table is partial and in-frame only. The data show some 2.3 million clones, more than 80% seen once. This entry is derived from a study of shared clonotypes between healthy human individuals. V was clipped by 2 bases and J by 6 bases; unmatched bases: 9. CDR3 length: 16 residues. Germline CDR1 is SGHTA and CDR2 is FQGNSA. V usage is TRBV7-2 and J usage is TRBJ2-3, with 9 bases lining up with TRBD2. Sequencing input: naive CD4+ T cells from PBMCs. Subset defined: CD45RA+ positively selected. The TCR sequence derives from a man aged 18 to 30 in good health. Some clones in this sample may be carry-over from other donors' samples. The CDR3 is CASSLLSAGGSDTQYF. The CDR3, as DNA: TGTGCCAGCAGCTTACTGTCTGCGGGAGGGTCTGATACGCAGTATTTT.